This T cell receptor beta chain stems from a study of somatic mutations in cytotoxic T cells in rheumatoid arthritis. From germline, CDR1 is MDHEN and CDR2 SYDVKM. The CDR3 runs to 15 residues. With 1 base clipped from V and 9 bases from J, the junction kept 5 bases outside the gene matches. Isolation of the CD4+ and CD8+ populations was accomplished via positive magnetic bead selection, with purity assessed by flow cytometry. This clone was detected a few times. Antigen unknown. Method: immunoSEQ multiplex PCR; TCRdb's copy keeps in-frame clones and lacks some. The repertoire includes some 17,000 clones, roughly 80% of them detected once, and 17% sits in the top ten. Study-wide points: Relative to age-matched healthy controls, rheumatoid arthritis patients did not differ significantly in CD8+ T-cell clonality. Multiple comparisons were not accounted for in the slight TRBV07 underrepresentation seen in rheumatoid arthritis patients. An age-related increase in CD8+ clonality was seen in rheumatoid arthritis patients but not in healthy controls.

This clonotype was sampled from an adult with rheumatoid arthritis. V and J are TRBV28 and TRBJ2-1; 11 bases align to TRBD2. Sequencing was carried out using CD8+ T cells sorted from blood. DNA of the CDR3: TGTGCCAGCAGTTTATCGACTAGCGGGGCAACTGAGCAGTTCTTC. As protein: CASSLSTSGATEQFF.